The T cell receptor (beta chain) under discussion was sequenced for a study of shared T cell receptors in the human thymus. Germline V gene sequence: CDR1 LNHDA, CDR2 SQIVND (reference sequence). V was trimmed by 5 bases and J by 4 bases, leaving 14 bases between them. The CDR3 length is 14 residues. The assay was immunoSEQ multiplex PCR, and TCRdb's table has in-frame clones only and misses some. The table lists more than 550,000 clones, more than 75% of them singletons. The data also belong to a second study, concerning human thymus T cells. That publication notes: Finnish infants who were healthy and having corrective surgery for congenital heart defects made up the donors. Corrective heart surgery yielded resections, and these provided the thymus tissue. Thymic and blood repertoires seemed to show skewed V and J gene use. Related research has reported that thymic repertoires overlap highly among unrelated individuals.

The sequence was collected from a boy younger than two with a congenital heart defect. The genes are TRBV19 and TRBJ1-1, with a weak D call TRBD1 (5 bases). Material for sequencing was thymocytes. The CDR3 sequence: CASSSRGGGTEAFF. CDR3 nucleotide sequence: TGTGCCAGTAGTTCTCGGGGGGGTGGCACTGAAGCTTTCTTT.